This TCR beta chain was sequenced during a study of blood T cells in healthy people across ages. Regarding the study as a whole: Among long-lived donors, naive CD4+ cells were more numerous and diversity higher than in aged donors. Per million T cells, the diversity of TCR beta decreased roughly linearly as age advanced.

The germline V gene has CDR1 SEHNR and CDR2 FQNEAQ (reference sequence). The CDR3 is made up of 10 amino acids. The V and J ends lost 3 bases and 12 bases respectively, with 3 bases between them. PBMCs, at least 7 million per sample, were isolated. Through a sample-barcoded 5' primer and a J-beta primer mix, a second PCR was run for roughly 6 to 11 cycles. Each cDNA molecule, via a template-switch adaptor with 12 random nucleotides, was tagged. TCRdb reanalysed the 5' RACE reads using MiXCR and keeps one entry per CDR3 protein. The data show fewer than 2 million distinct CDR3 sequences, with about two fifths seen just once and roughly 23% held by the top ten. A remark on this clonotype: Antigen: not known.

The gene calls are TRBV7-9 and TRBJ1-6; D uncertain. This clonotype was obtained from a human donor in good health. Material: blood. Here the CDR3 DNA reads TGTGCCAGCAGCTTGGAACCCCTCCACTTT. The encoded protein is CASSLEPLHF.